This TCR beta chain was found in a study of blood T cell repertoires in COVID-19. The V gene's germline CDR1 is LNHDA and CDR2 SQIVND (reference sequence). Between the trimmed V and J ends, which lost 3 bases and 7 bases, there was a span of 19 bases. The length of the CDR3 is 17 residues. TCRdb's table, derived via immunoSEQ multiplex PCR, lists solely in-frame clones and lacks some. Of about 90,000 clones listed, around 85% were seen once; the top ten hold 12%. This clonotype was obtained from a woman in her 70s with active or convalescent COVID-19. The chain employs TRBV19 and TRBJ1-6; weak D call: TRBD1 (5 bases). The sequenced sample consisted of peripheral blood. The CDR3 region has the DNA TGTGCCAGTAGTATCCCCCGGGACTGGTCGAGGAATTCACCCCTCCACTTT. Translation: CASSIPRDWSRNSPLHF.